The source of this T cell receptor (beta chain) is a study of Ad26.COV2.S vaccination and SARS-CoV-2 variants. As for the study in general: Donor participated within the Ad26.COV2.S arm of the COV1001 trial. Intramuscularly, Ad26.COV2.S was given either once or twice, 56 days apart. Study findings and constraints: It was vaccine recipients, not placebo recipients, who had the higher spike-specific TCR breadth.

Specified treatment: approximately 18 received Ad26.COV2.S at low or high dose, single or two shots; about 5 received placebo; per-sample allocation not given. Day 63 following the first vaccine or placebo injection was when the samples were taken. It was an adult aged 18-55 years in Boston who was the donor. Clones were sequenced by immunoSEQ multiplex PCR, and TCRdb holds only the in-frame ones, with some missing. This table holds around 450,000 clones, more than 80% found once. Note on this clone: Its target is unknown.

There are 13 residues in the CDR3. V gave up 2 bases and J gave up 0 bases, with 6 bases separating them. Germline-derived CDR1 and CDR2 are SGHNT and YYREEE (reference sequence). The sequence derives from a person between 18 and 60 years old who received the Ad26.COV2.S COVID-19 vaccine or a placebo. The specimen comprised peripheral blood, sampled in a trial of Ad26.COV2.S vaccine versus placebo. The chain recombines TRBV5-4 with TRBJ2-7; D not resolved. The CDR3 sequence is CASSFAGSYEQYF. CDR3 sequence (DNA): TGTGCCAGCAGCTTTGCAGGCTCCTACGAGCAGTACTTC.